Each of the 21 T cell receptor beta chains below was sequenced from the same sample in a study of beta chain features in type 1 diabetes. The sequenced template was cDNA made from the entire isolated RNA. Produced via immunoSEQ multiplex PCR; TCRdb's table is partial and in-frame only. The table lists 390,000 or so clones, approximately 13% of them singletons. Specimen: naive CD4+ T cells from blood. The receptors originated from a man aged 25 to 40 in good health.

This clone has only a few counts. This rearrangement joins TRBV7-2 to TRBJ2-7, with D possibly matching TRBD1 (5 bases). The V end lost 5 bases, the J end lost 4 bases, and 18 bases lay between the germline ends. Germline V gene data show CDR1 as SGHTA and CDR2 as FQGNSA. The CDR3 is 15 residues long. The CDR3, as DNA: TGTGCCAGCAGCCCGCCGACAGCAGGGCTTTACGAGCAGTACTTC. Translating it yields CASSPPTAGLYEQYF.

The chain carries TRBV5-4 and TRBJ2-1; no definite D call. Deletions cut 5 bases from V and 5 bases from J, with 11 bases between. The CDR3 has 13 residues. Germline V gene lookup returns CDR1 SGHNT and CDR2 YYREEE (reference sequence). The CDR3 DNA reads TGTGCCAGCAGTATTGCAGGCCACAATGAGCAGTTCTTC. Translation: CASSIAGHNEQFF.

This clone was detected only a few times. J is TRBJ2-1 and V is TRBV21-1; TRBD2, as called in the table, went unchecked against the DNA. TRBV21-1 is labeled a pseudogene. CDR3 length: 14 amino acids. The CDR3 region is CARSSGGDTNEQFF. The CDR3 region has the DNA TGTGCCAGATCTAGCGGGGGGGACACCAATGAGCAGTTCTTC.

The chain is built from TRBV30 and TRBJ2-3; TRBD2 aligns across 8 bases. CDR3 length equals 13 residues. V shed 8 bases, J shed 3 bases, and the junction held 7 bases outside the gene matches. Per the germline V gene, CDR1 is GTSNPN and CDR2 is SVGIG (reference sequence). As DNA, the CDR3 is TGTGCCGGCCGCGGGAGGTTGACAGATACGCAGTATTTT. It codes for CAGRGRLTDTQYF.

There are a few counts of this clone. This rearrangement joins TRBV6-5 to TRBJ1-5; a weak D match, TRBD1 (5 bases). Trimming cost V 5 bases and J 6 bases, with 11 bases left between them. This CDR3 is built from 13 residues. The germline gives CDR1 MNHEY, CDR2 SVGAGI. CDR3 DNA: TGTGCCAGCAGTGGGGCGAAGGGTCAGCCCCAGCATTTT. This sequence encodes CASSGAKGQPQHF.

This clone was counted ten times or more. CDR3 amino acids: CASRNGADRGPFF. CDR3 nucleotide sequence: TGTGCCAGCAGGAACGGGGCGGACAGGGGTCCGTTCTTC. The V gene is TRBV28, the J gene TRBJ2-1; TRBD1 agrees at 9 bases. V gave up 6 bases and J gave up 15 bases; unmatched junction bases: 12. This CDR3 has 13 amino acids. Germline V CDR1 and CDR2: MDHEN, SYDVKM.

This clone occurred a few times. V gene TRBV7-2 combines with J gene TRBJ2-3; 7 positions match TRBD1. J lost 4 bases, V lost 3 bases, and 4 bases had no gene match. Germline CDR1 and CDR2: SGHTA and FQGNSA. CDR3 length: 14 residues. The CDR3 bases are TGTGCCAGCAGCTTCGCCGGGACAGCAGATACGCAGTATTTT. Amino acid sequence: CASSFAGTADTQYF. Together with reference TRBV7-2 and TRBJ2-3, the CDR3 gives the full variable domain: GAGVSQSPSNKVTEKGKDVELRCDPISGHTALYWYRQSLGQGLEFLIYFQGNSAPDKSGLPSDRFSAERTGGSVSTLTIQRTQQEDSAVYLCASSFAGTADTQYFGPGTRLTVL.

This clone was found a few times. The chain recombines TRBV5-4 with TRBJ1-1; TRBD1 is a possible D gene (5 bases). CDR1 SGHNT and CDR2 YYREEE come from the germline V gene (reference sequence). Trimming stripped 1 base from V and 5 bases from J, with 15 bases between. CDR3 length: 15 amino acids. The CDR3 region is CASSLQGTGGTEAFF. DNA of the CDR3: TGTGCCAGCAGCTTGCAGGGAACAGGAGGGACTGAAGCTTTCTTT.

This clone was picked up a small number of times. This rearrangement joins TRBV19 to TRBJ1-2, with D unresolved. Deletions cut 6 bases from V and 4 bases from J, with 12 bases between. The CDR3 is made up of 13 amino acids. Germline CDR1 is LNHDA and CDR2 is SQIVND (reference sequence). In nucleotides, the CDR3 is TGTGCCAGTAGCCCGCTGGTCGGCTATGGCTACACCTTC. Translating gives CASSPLVGYGYTF.

The J gene is TRBJ2-6, the V gene TRBV27; D is perhaps TRBD1 or TRBD2 (6 bases each). V shed 5 bases and J shed 1 base, with 15 bases lying between them. Germline assignment: CDR1 MNHEY and CDR2 SMNVEV (reference sequence). This CDR3 has 17 amino acids. Written as DNA, the CDR3 is TGTGCCAGCAGTCTCGACAGGAGGGTTTCTGGGGCCAACGTCCTGACTTTC. It encodes CASSLDRRVSGANVLTF. Combining the CDR3 with reference TRBV27 and TRBJ2-6 gives the whole variable domain EAQVTQNPRYLITVTGKKLTVTCSQNMNHEYMSWYRQDPGLGLRQIYYSMNVEVTDKGDVPEGYKVSRKEKRNFPLILESPSPNQTSLYFCASSLDRRVSGANVLTFGAGSRLTVL.

Turning to this clone: At the DNA level, this CDR3 is encoded by other sequences in the same sample as well. V usage is TRBV6-5 and J usage is TRBJ1-1; no firm D call. Germline values: CDR1 MNHEY, CDR2 SVGAGI. The CDR3 extends over 14 amino acids. Trimming removed 2 bases at V and 0 bases at J, with 7 bases between. CDR3 in amino acids: CASSYSQLNTEAFF. DNA of the CDR3: TGTGCCAGCAGTTACAGTCAGTTGAACACTGAAGCTTTCTTT.

This clone has only a few counts. CDR3 residues: CASSQDLAGGLGTDTQYF. Here the CDR3 DNA reads TGCGCCAGCAGCCAAGATCTTGCGGGGGGGCTTGGTACAGATACGCAGTATTTT. The rearrangement links TRBV4-3 to TRBJ2-3; 9 nucleotides agree with TRBD2. V was clipped by 0 bases and J by 3 bases; unmatched bases: 10. The CDR3 totals 18 residues. CDR1 and CDR2 from the germline V gene are LGHNA and YSLEER.

The chain uses TRBV6-6 and TRBJ1-2; TRBD1 matches at 8 bases. The germline CDR1 and CDR2 sequences are MNHNY and SVGAGI (reference sequence). CDR3 size: 16 residues. V lost 5 bases and J lost 8; bases outside the gene matches: 16. The CDR3 bases are TGTGCCAGCAGTCCCCTTTCACAGGGGGGGAGCCGCGGCTACACCTTC. This encodes CASSPLSQGGSRGYTF.

The V and J genes are TRBV21-1 and TRBJ1-4. TRBV21-1 corresponds to a pseudogene. The CDR3 sequence is 15 residues long. The CDR3 bases are TGTGCCAGCAGCAATAGCCCAGGGCGGGTTGAAAAACTGTTTTTT. It yields the protein CASSNSPGRVEKLFF.

The rearrangement uses TRBV7-9 and TRBJ2-5, with 8 bases aligning to TRBD2. Germline CDR1 and CDR2: SEHNR and FQNEAQ (reference sequence). V shed 5 bases and J 5 bases; nucleotides not matched to a gene: 10. This CDR3 has 15 amino acids. CDR3 in amino acids: CASSRGVAGTETQYF. The CDR3, as DNA: TGTGCCAGCAGCCGTGGGGTAGCGGGAACCGAGACCCAGTACTTC.

The rearrangement joins TRBV18 to TRBJ2-1; maybe TRBD2 (5 bases). CDR3 length: 15 amino acids. V was clipped by 1 base and J by 7 bases, with 14 bases between them. Germline V lookup: CDR1 KGHSH, CDR2 LQKENI. The CDR3 sequence is CASSPLAGEVNEQFF. CDR3 coding DNA: TGTGCCAGCTCACCACTCGCGGGTGAAGTAAATGAGCAGTTCTTC.

J is TRBJ2-3 and V is TRBV2; TRBD2 aligns across 9 bases. Germline V gene sequence: CDR1 SNHLY, CDR2 FYNNEI. Unmatched junction bases numbered 8, after V lost 6 bases and J lost 4 bases. This CDR3 contains 15 residues. The CDR3 here is CASRPRGGGADTQYF. The CDR3 region has the DNA TGTGCCAGCAGACCGCGGGGGGGCGGGGCAGATACGCAGTATTTT.

J is TRBJ2-5 and V is TRBV7-2, with 13 bases aligning to TRBD2. Per the germline V gene, CDR1 is SGHTA and CDR2 is FQGNSA. With 5 bases clipped from V and 5 bases from J, the junction kept 8 bases outside the gene matches. The CDR3 covers 16 residues. The CDR3 reads CASSKTSGGFLETQYF. The CDR3 DNA sequence: TGTGCCAGCAGCAAGACTAGCGGGGGGTTCTTGGAGACCCAGTACTTC.

This clone appeared a few times. The chain has TRBV10-3 and TRBJ2-5, with D uncertain. The germline gives CDR1 ENHRY, CDR2 SYGVKD. The CDR3 runs 13 residues. V lost 8 bases to trimming and J lost 2 bases, with 12 bases between them. CDR3 protein: CAIRASGQETQYF. The CDR3 bases are TGTGCCATCCGGGCGTCGGGTCAAGAGACCCAGTACTTC.

With regard to this clone: Mismatch with germline at one junction end may stem from a read error. This chain links TRBV29-1 with TRBJ2-1; maybe TRBD1 (5 bases). The CDR3 loop spans 11 amino acids. Germline CDR1 is SQVTM and CDR2 is ANQGSEA. CDR3 region: CSVSMDNYFLF. The CDR3 DNA follows: TGCAGCGTCTCTATGGACAATTACTTTCTCTTC.

J is TRBJ2-1 and V is TRBV29-1; D remains unclear. Deletions cut 2 bases from V and 6 bases from J, with 8 bases between. Looked up from germline, CDR1 is SQVTM and CDR2 is ANQGSEA. The CDR3 is 12 amino acids. The CDR3 DNA follows: TGCAGCGTTGAATGGGGTGGCAATGAGCAGTTCTTC. Translation gives CSVEWGGNEQFF.